What follows describes a single TCR beta chain. There are many counts of this clonotype. The antigen this receptor binds is unknown. No base quality information exists; no much larger clone differs at one position. Stable Graves' hyperthyroidism was defined as no progression to ophthalmopathy during 18 months of follow-up. The hyperthyroidism patients were between 18 and 65 years old and newly diagnosed, with a disease duration of less than 2 months. Exclusion was applied to patients with uncontrolled infections, other autoimmune diseases, pregnancy or lactation. Diagnoses were based on clinical symptoms, serum thyroxine and TRAb, thyroid ultrasound and orbital computed tomography. Ficoll-Paque density gradient centrifugation was used to isolate PBMCs from 8.5 to 10 ml of fresh peripheral blood. Total RNA was extracted using Trizol reagent, and RNA quality was assessed on an Agilent 2100 Bioanalyzer.

This record belongs to a study of T cells in Graves' hyperthyroidism and ophthalmopathy (dated by TCRdb to about 2019). Study-level background: Peripheral blood samples were taken at the time of initial diagnosis, prior to any treatment. A discovery cohort of about a hundred patients, fewer than 50 with Graves' ophthalmopathy and fewer than 65 with stable Graves' hyperthyroidism, was used to find distinguishing TCR V-J signatures. Prospective prediction of ophthalmopathy was tested in an independent validation cohort of under 20 hyperthyroidism patients and 17 patients who later progressed to ophthalmopathy. The roughly 94 discovery patients were randomly split 7:3 into training and test sets. In roughly six Graves' hyperthyroidism patients, the study also compared T-cell repertoires from thyroid tissue with T-cell repertoires from blood. After sampling, hyperthyroidism patients received methimazole starting at 30 mg daily, and ophthalmopathy patients received high-dose intravenous methylprednisolone. The paper describes TCR Vbeta CDR3 sequencing of 120 to 150 peripheral blood samples, made up of some 40 ophthalmopathy patients, around 78 hyperthyroidism patients and 17 progressor patients.

The paper as a whole reports these results and caveats: A model built on a 13 V-J signature distinguished ophthalmopathy from stable hyperthyroidism, reaching about 88% sensitivity and about 81% specificity in cross-validation and 80%/75% in testing. In validation, progression to ophthalmopathy was predicted by the model with roughly 69% sensitivity and around 75% specificity, a median of 6.5 months before onset. Most expanded thyroid clonotypes (frequency above 0.001) were also found in blood, which suggests that blood repertoires may mirror thyroid immune responses. No statistical method was used to set the sample size in advance, and investigators knew the group allocation.

V lost 6 bases and J lost 0 bases, and the count of bases not matched to a germline gene is 20. Looking up the germline V gene yields CDR1 SGHDN and CDR2 FVKESK. Spanning cysteine to phenylalanine, the CDR3 consists of 20 amino acids. Only the CDR3 DNA stays, 60 bases, in frame from base 1. Amplification of TCR beta CDR3 regions was carried out from RNA transcripts. For the first round of RT-PCR on the TCR CDR3, the HTBI primer set was used together with the Qiagen OneStep RT-PCR kit. Libraries were constructed in a second round of multiplex PCR, after which size selection and purification were carried out. Libraries were sequenced paired-end with 100 bp reads on an Illumina HiSeq2000. The authors processed their data as follows. Raw data were processed with SOAPnuke, discarding reads with adapters, uncalled bases, mean Phred below 15, or no exact constant-primer or identifier match. COPE v1.2.5 was used to merge the high-quality paired reads, and each unique nucleotide sequence was defined as a clonotype. MiTCR v1.1 was used to align clonotypes to the IMGT TRBV, TRBD and TRBJ reference segments. The analysis was restricted to V-J combinations with a frequency above 0.0001, which together covered 99.2% of the repertoires. A TCS score was defined as the ratio of F50 (clonal expansion) to E x V (chaos), with BLOSUM62-based TCRdist applied between CDR3 peptides within each V-J. Welch's t-statistics and random forest reduced fewer than 600 V-J features to roughly 13, which were used in a naive Bayes classifier (R e1071). Through fastp at Q25 and MiXCR, TCRdb rebuilt clones from the public reads, retaining in-frame beta chains. Identical CDR3 proteins give one entry, which carries the most common genes and DNA. TCRdb assigned the V and J calls; the authors' analysis was not used. Across this sample there are 300,000 to 400,000 distinct CDR3 sequences, with approximately 13% seen only once. 9.2% of the sample is in the top ten clones.

Sequencing was performed on blood. In this chain, TRBV14 is recombined with TRBJ2-1; TRBD2 fits 7 bases in the junction. This receptor was taken from a woman in her late teens or twenties with Graves' hyperthyroidism. The CDR3 protein: CASSLRLALANTLSYNEQFF. The bases read TGTGCCAGCAGTCTCCGACTAGCCCTAGCTAATACCCTCTCCTACAATGAGCAGTTCTTC.